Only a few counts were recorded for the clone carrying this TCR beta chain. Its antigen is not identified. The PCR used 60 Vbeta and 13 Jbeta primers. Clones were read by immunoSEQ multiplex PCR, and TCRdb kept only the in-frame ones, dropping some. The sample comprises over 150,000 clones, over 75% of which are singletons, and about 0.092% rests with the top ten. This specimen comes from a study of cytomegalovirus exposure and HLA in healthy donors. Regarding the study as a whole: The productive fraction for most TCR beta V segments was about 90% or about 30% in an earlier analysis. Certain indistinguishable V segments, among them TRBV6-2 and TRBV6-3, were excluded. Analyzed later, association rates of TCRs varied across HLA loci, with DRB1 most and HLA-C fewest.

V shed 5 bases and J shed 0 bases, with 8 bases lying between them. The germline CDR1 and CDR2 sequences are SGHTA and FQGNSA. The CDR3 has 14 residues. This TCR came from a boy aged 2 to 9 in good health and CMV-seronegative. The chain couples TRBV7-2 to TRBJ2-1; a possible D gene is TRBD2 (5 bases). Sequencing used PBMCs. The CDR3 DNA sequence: TGTGCCAGCAGCCCAGACTACTCCTACAATGAGCAGTTCTTC. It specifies CASSPDYSYNEQFF.